The entry that follows covers one TCR beta chain sequence. Its specificity is unknown. PCR employed 60 Vbeta and 13 Jbeta primers. The assay was immunoSEQ multiplex PCR, and TCRdb's table has in-frame clones only and misses some. The sample holds fewer than 250,000 clones, around 79% seen once. This sample is drawn from a study of cytomegalovirus exposure and HLA in healthy donors. The study's findings and limits: TCR beta chain V- and J-gene trimming was linked, in a later analysis, to a missense variant in DCLRE1C.

Germline assignment: CDR1 SGHDN and CDR2 FVKESK. The CDR3 consists of 15 residues. V lost 2 bases and J lost 0, with 11 bases in between. The sample consisted of PBMCs. The chain uses TRBV14 and TRBJ2-7, with D perhaps TRBD1 (6 bases). This clonotype was obtained from a woman aged 18 to 35 in good health and CMV-seronegative. The CDR3 DNA sequence: TGTGCCAGCAGCCAACTGGGGGCGAGCTCCTACGAGCAGTACTTC. It codes for CASSQLGASSYEQYF.